The clone carrying this T cell receptor (beta chain) was counted at least ten times. The target antigen is unknown. This specimen comes from a study of CD8+CD57+ T cells in acquired aplastic anemia. Study summary: Sorted cells (CD4+ and CD8+) yielded DNA amounts that averaged roughly 3.2 ug. General observations from the study: The same twenty-nine CD8+ CDR3 sequences occurred in patients and in controls.

Genomic DNA was employed as the template in profiling TCR beta VDJ and CDR3. TCRdb recomputed calls from the reads with MiXCR, one row per CDR3 protein. In the table there are a few hundred thousand distinct CDR3 sequences, over 40% of which are singletons. Germline CDR1 SNHLY, CDR2 FYNNEI. There are 15 residues in the CDR3. The V end was cut by 3 bases, the J end by 0 bases, with 11 bases between. Sequenced patients had shown CD8+CD57+ cell expansion by flow cytometry. This TCR was recovered from a human donor with aplastic anemia. Sequencing used sorted CD4+, CD8+, or CD8+CD57+ T cells (not recorded which) from PBMCs. This chain connects TRBV2 to TRBJ1-2; the D gene is possibly TRBD1 (6 bases). CDR3 coding DNA: TGTGCCAGCAGTGACTGGACAGAGCCTAACTATGGCTACACCTTC. Protein sequence: CASSDWTEPNYGYTF.